In its sample, the clone carrying this T cell receptor (beta chain) was seen once. This CDR3 has 14 amino acids. Germline-derived CDR1 and CDR2 are SGHAT and FQNNGV. V lost 3 bases and J lost 8, with 16 bases in between. These data originate in a study of blood T cells in healthy people across ages. Study at large: With template switching, about one barcoded beta molecule was captured per two T cells.

A sample-barcoded 5' primer and a J-beta primer mix were used in a second PCR of roughly 7 to 12 cycles. Each sample yielded at least 3 million CDR3-containing paired-end reads. TCRdb recomputed calls from the 5' RACE reads with MiXCR, one row per CDR3 protein. Among 2 million or so distinct CDR3 sequences listed, less than 50% were seen once. The authors drew about 10 milliliters of peripheral blood from each donor. The sample comprised blood. This receptor was identified in a woman in her thirties or forties in good health. The chain uses TRBV11-2 and TRBJ1-2; D unresolved. The CDR3 nucleotides read TGTGCCAGCAGCTTTAACCCAGGAAGGATCGGCTACACCTTC. The encoded protein is CASSFNPGRIGYTF.